The sequence of this T cell receptor (beta chain) was determined in a study of shared clonotypes between healthy human individuals. About the study: Contributing individuals were two females and a few males aged 18 to 49. Study results and limitations: Clonotype sharing among donors was thought likely to change with sequencing depth.

Only in-frame clones appear in the TCRdb table, and some are missing; sequencing was by immunoSEQ multiplex PCR. The data show 600,000 to 750,000 clones, with about 90% seen just once and about 34% held by the top ten. Of note for this clone: Antigen specificity is unknown.

Input material: memory CD8+ T cells from PBMCs. The subset here: CD45RO+ cells pooled with CCR7-negative TemRA cells. The sequence was obtained from a young man in good health. Some clones in this sample may be carry-over from other donors' samples.

In DNA form, the CDR3 reads TGTGCCAGCAGCTCAACCGGGACAGGGGGACCTACCTACGAGCAGTACTTC. Translation gives CASSSTGTGGPTYEQYF. This chain connects TRBV13 to TRBJ2-7; 11 nucleotides align to TRBD1. CDR1 is PRHDT, CDR2 FYEKMQ, per germline (reference sequence). Unmatched junction bases numbered 10, after V lost 4 bases and J lost 2 bases. The CDR3 is 17 residues long.